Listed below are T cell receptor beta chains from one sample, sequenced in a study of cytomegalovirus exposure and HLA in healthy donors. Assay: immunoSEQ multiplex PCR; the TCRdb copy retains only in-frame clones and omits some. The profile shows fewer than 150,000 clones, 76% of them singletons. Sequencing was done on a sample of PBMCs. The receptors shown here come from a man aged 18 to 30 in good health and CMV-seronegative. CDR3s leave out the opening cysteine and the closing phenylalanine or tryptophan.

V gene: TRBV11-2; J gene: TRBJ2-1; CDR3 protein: ASSSTGTVYNEQF
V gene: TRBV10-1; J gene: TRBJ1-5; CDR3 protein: ASSDRKGNQPQH
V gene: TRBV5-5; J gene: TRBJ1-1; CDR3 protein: ASSLDGSTEAF
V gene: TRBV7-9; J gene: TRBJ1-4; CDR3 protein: ASSLFLQVATNEKLF
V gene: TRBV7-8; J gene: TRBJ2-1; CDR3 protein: ASSFLREDEQF
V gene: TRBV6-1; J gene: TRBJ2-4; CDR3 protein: ASSELALAGVGNIQY
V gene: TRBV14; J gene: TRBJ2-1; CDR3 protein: ASSSAYNEQF
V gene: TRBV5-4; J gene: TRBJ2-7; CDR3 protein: ASSDARDRGRYEQY
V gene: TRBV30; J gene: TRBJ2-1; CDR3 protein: AWSLAGDNEQF
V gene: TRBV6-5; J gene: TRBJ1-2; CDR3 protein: ASSNRDRSGYT
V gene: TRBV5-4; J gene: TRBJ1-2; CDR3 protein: ASRPGTVRSYGYT
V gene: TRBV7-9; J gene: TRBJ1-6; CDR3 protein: ASSDNRDSPLH
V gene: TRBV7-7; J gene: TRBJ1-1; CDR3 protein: ASSPAAGGTEAF
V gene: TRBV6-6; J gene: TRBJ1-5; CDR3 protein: ASTAGDDQPQH
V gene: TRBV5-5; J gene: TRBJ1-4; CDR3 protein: ASSLGGQGHEKLF
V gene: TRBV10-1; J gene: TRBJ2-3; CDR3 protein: QWEGTDTQY
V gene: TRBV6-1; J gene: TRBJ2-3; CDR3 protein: ASSEAGTGSRTQY